This T cell receptor beta chain comes out of a study of monozygotic twins with inflammatory bowel disease. Germline CDR1 MNHEY, CDR2 SVGAGI. CDR3 length: 16 residues. Study results and caveats: Clonotypes shared with others were fewer in IBD patients than in healthy twins, especially with disease activity.

Each TCR library used around 4,000 ng of total RNA. Reanalyzing the 5' RACE reads, TCRdb keeps one entry per CDR3 protein, without DNA. In total, the table holds some 150,000 distinct CDR3 sequences. Turning to this clonotype: The antigen is unknown.

This TCR came from a human donor with ulcerative colitis or Crohn's disease, or a healthy co-twin of an affected twin (not recorded which). The chain has TRBV6-5 and TRBJ2-2. Sequenced input: blood. The CDR3: CASSYLGSVSTGELFF.